The T cell receptor beta chain described here comes from a study of CD8 T cells in Susac syndrome (dated by TCRdb to the late 2010s). Concerning the study at large: The study used repertoire sequencing to test whether antigen drove CD8+ T cell activation and differentiation in Susac syndrome. The clonality of the CD8+ T cell repertoire was compared across around twelve healthy donors, about 14 Susac syndrome patients and about 15 multiple sclerosis patients.

The junction shows trimming of 7 bases on V and 8 bases on J, plus 18 bases between the germline ends. CDR1 and CDR2 are drawn from the germline V gene (reference sequence): PRHDT, FYEKMQ. From its cysteine to its phenylalanine, the CDR3 spans 14 amino acids. The CDR3 DNA has 42 bases and is translated from base 1. Points on this clonotype: The antigen this receptor binds is unknown. Base qualities are not recorded, but no much larger clone differs from it by a single base.

RNA was extracted using the RNeasy kit, and roughly 0.5 to 1 ug of the RNA was reverse transcribed with random hexamers. The immunoSEQ multiplex PCR assay, which covers 54 Vbeta and 13 Jbeta segments, was used to amplify TCR beta CDR3 regions. Bias from PCR amplification was corrected by using a synthetic template baseline for primer optimization and for computational correction. As for the original processing: Reads were assigned to V, D and J genes according to IMGT and analyzed in immunoSEQ Analyzer, with only productive sequences retained. Clonality was calculated as one minus the Shannon entropy normalized by log2 of the number of productive unique sequences. Public and private clones were assessed among the 100 most prevalent clones of each patient and control. Susac-specific clones were defined as absent from healthy and MS cohorts, about 1,100 published viral clones and other ImmuneACCESS disease sequences. TCRdb reanalyzed the raw reads on its own, using fastp at Q25 for trimming and MiXCR for clone calling, and kept in-frame beta chains. Rows with a matching CDR3 protein are joined into one entry that keeps the most common DNA and genes. The V and J calls come from TCRdb's annotation, not from the publication. Within this sample are about 73,000 distinct CDR3 sequences, with roughly 94% of them counted one time only. Roughly 0.39% of the sample rests with the top ten.

Peripheral blood CD8+ and CD4+ T cells from healthy donors, Susac syndrome patients and multiple sclerosis patients were profiled using high-throughput TCR beta sequencing. The multiple sclerosis controls were treatment-naive patients who had stable or active relapsing-remitting disease and met the revised McDonald criteria. Bulk CD8+ and CD4+ T cells were purified by magnetic negative isolation, while CD8+ TEMRA cells were enriched using FACS. Blood was drawn into EDTA tubes, processed within 24 hours, and PBMCs were isolated by density gradient centrifugation. PBMCs intended for TCR sequencing were cryopreserved in liquid nitrogen and thawed later in a water bath at 37 degrees C. A purity of at least 90% was achieved for sorted or isolated CD4+, CD8+ and CD8+ TEMRA cells. Broader findings and caveats from the paper: The study acknowledged that relatively few individuals were included in the TCR sequencing and HLA analysis.

This TCR derives from a human donor with multiple sclerosis. In this chain, TRBV13 is recombined with TRBJ2-1; the D region may be TRBD1 or TRBD2, each matching 6 bases equally. The sample consisted of CD8+ T cells from PBMCs. The CDR3 protein sequence reads: CASTNEGGRDEQFF. Here is the DNA: TGTGCCAGCACCAATGAGGGGGGTAGAGATGAGCAGTTCTTC.